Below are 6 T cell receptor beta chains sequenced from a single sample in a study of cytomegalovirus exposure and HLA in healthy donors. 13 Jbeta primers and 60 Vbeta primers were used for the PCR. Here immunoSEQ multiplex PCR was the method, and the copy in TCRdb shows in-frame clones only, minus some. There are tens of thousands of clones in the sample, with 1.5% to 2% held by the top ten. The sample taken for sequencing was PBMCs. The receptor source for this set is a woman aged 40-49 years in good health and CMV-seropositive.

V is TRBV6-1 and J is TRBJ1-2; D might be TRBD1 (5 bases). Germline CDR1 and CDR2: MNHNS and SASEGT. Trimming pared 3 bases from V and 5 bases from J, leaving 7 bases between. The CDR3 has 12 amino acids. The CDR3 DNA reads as TGTGCCAGCAGTGAGCGACAGTATGGCTACACCTTC. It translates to CASSERQYGYTF.

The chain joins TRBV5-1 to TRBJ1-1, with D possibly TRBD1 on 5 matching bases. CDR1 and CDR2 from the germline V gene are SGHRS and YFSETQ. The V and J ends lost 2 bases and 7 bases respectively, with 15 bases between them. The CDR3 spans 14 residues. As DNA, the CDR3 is TGCGCCAGCAGCTTCGGGGAGGGGATAATTGAAGCTTTCTTT. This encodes CASSFGEGIIEAFF. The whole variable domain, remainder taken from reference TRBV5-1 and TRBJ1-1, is KAGVTQTPRYLIKTRGQQVTLSCSPISGHRSVSWYQQTPGQGLQFLFEYFSETQRNKGNFPGRFSGRQFSNSRSEMNVSTLELGDSALYLCASSFGEGIIEAFFGQGTRLTVV.

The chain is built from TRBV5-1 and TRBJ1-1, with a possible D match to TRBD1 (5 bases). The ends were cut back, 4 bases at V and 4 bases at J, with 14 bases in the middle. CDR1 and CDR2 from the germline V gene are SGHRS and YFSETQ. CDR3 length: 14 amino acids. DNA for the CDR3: TGCGCCAGCAGCCCCCGGGGGGGGGTCACTGAAGCTTTCTTT. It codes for CASSPRGGVTEAFF.

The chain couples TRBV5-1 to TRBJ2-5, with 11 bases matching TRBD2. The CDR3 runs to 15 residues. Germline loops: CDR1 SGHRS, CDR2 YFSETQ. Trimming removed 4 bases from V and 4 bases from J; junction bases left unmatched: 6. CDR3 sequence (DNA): TGCGCCAGCAGCCGAGGGACTAGCGGAAGAGAGACCCAGTACTTC. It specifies CASSRGTSGRETQYF.

CDR3 DNA: TGTGCCAGCAGCTTGTCGGGCGGGGGGGCCCTCTACGAGCAGTACTTC. As protein: CASSLSGGGALYEQYF. The V and J genes are TRBV5-4 and TRBJ2-7; 9 positions match TRBD2. There are 16 residues in the CDR3. The germline V gene encodes CDR1 SGHNT and CDR2 YYREEE (reference sequence). V lost 1 base and J lost 3; bases outside the gene matches: 8.

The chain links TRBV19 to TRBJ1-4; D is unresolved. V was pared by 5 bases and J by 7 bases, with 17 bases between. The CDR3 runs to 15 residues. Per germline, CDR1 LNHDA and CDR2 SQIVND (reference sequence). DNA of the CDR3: TGTGCCAGTAGTCGAGCTGGGAGAGCTTTTGAAAAACTGTTTTTT. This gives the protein CASSRAGRAFEKLFF.